These 10 T cell receptor beta chains share one sample of origin, sequenced in a study of blood T cell repertoires in COVID-19. TCRdb keeps only in-frame clones here, not all; method: immunoSEQ multiplex PCR. Here the sample spans about 480,000 clones, 89% being singletons. The sample taken for sequencing was peripheral blood. Receptors were obtained from a man younger than 35 with COVID-19, enrolled during active disease.

The genes are TRBV29-1 and TRBJ1-2; maybe TRBD1 (6 bases). This CDR3 contains 13 residues. V shed 0 bases and J shed 7 bases, with 12 bases lying between them. Looked up from germline, CDR1 is SQVTM and CDR2 is ANQGSEA. The DNA of the CDR3 is TGCAGCGTTGAAGATCAACAGGGTCTTGGCTACACCTTC. It translates to CSVEDQQGLGYTF.

This chain links TRBV2 with TRBJ1-5; TRBD1 might be the D (5 bases). This CDR3 spans 14 amino acids. Germline CDR1 SNHLY, CDR2 FYNNEI. V was pared by 4 bases and J by 3 bases, with 10 bases between. The CDR3 DNA is TGTGCCAGCAGTGGTGTTGGGGCCAATCAGCCCCAGCATTTT. Translation: CASSGVGANQPQHF.

V and J are TRBV25-1 and TRBJ1-2; D is uncertain. CDR1 MGHDK and CDR2 SYGVNS come from the germline V gene. Trimming pared 1 base from V and 4 bases from J, leaving 7 bases between. This CDR3 region has 13 residues. The CDR3 DNA reads TGTGCCAGCAGTGAATCTCCCAGCTATGGCTACACCTTC. The encoded protein is CASSESPSYGYTF.

This chain uses TRBV3-1 (or the pseudogene TRBV3-2) with TRBJ2-5; 7 bases fit TRBD2. Trimming took 1 base from V and 1 from J; bases not matched to a gene: 6. CDR1 is LGHDT and CDR2 is YNNKEL in the germline V gene (reference sequence). CDR3 length equals 16 residues. The CDR3 DNA sequence: TGTGCCAGCAGCCAAGTCTGGTGGGAGGGCCAAGAGACCCAGTACTTC. This translates into CASSQVWWEGQETQYF.

The chain uses TRBV4-1 and TRBJ2-1; 10 bases map to TRBD2. Trimming at V came to 3 bases and at J to 1 base, leaving 3 bases not matched to a gene. CDR1 is MGHRA and CDR2 is YSYEKL in the germline V gene. The CDR3 covers 16 residues. The chain's CDR3 is CASSHGLADSYNEQFF. CDR3 in DNA: TGCGCCAGCAGCCATGGACTAGCGGATTCCTACAATGAGCAGTTCTTC.

V gene TRBV9 combines with J gene TRBJ2-7; D unclear. Trimming shortened V by 0 bases and J by 3 bases, and 10 bases separated the two germline ends. Germline assignment: CDR1 SGDLS and CDR2 YYNGEE. The CDR3 has 14 amino acids. The CDR3 reads CASSVGGGVYEQYF. CDR3 DNA: TGTGCCAGCAGCGTAGGAGGCGGAGTCTACGAGCAGTACTTC.

CDR3 in amino acids: CAISVGTGAYEQYF. The CDR3 DNA reads as TGTGCCATCAGTGTCGGGACAGGGGCCTACGAGCAGTACTTC. The chain is built from TRBV10-3 and TRBJ2-7; 10 nucleotides align to TRBD1. Germline V gene lookup returns CDR1 ENHRY and CDR2 SYGVKD. J lost 2 bases, V lost 4 bases, and 2 bases had no gene match. This CDR3 comprises 14 residues.

The rearrangement joins TRBV7-9 to TRBJ1-6; TRBD1 matches at 10 bases. The CDR3 is 16 amino acids. Germline lookup yields CDR1 SEHNR and CDR2 FQNEAQ (reference sequence). After removal of 5 bases from V and 8 bases from J, the junction contained 9 bases not matched to a gene. The CDR3 spells CASSLGTGVPYSPLHF. The DNA for the CDR3 is TGTGCCAGCAGCCTCGGGACAGGGGTTCCTTATTCACCCCTCCACTTT.

The chain combines TRBV10-1 with TRBJ1-5; D may be TRBD1 (5 bases). V gave up 3 bases and J gave up 0 bases, with 27 bases separating them. The germline V gene has CDR1 WNHNN and CDR2 SYGVQD (reference sequence). CDR3 size: 21 residues. CDR3 in DNA: TGCGCCAGCAGTGAATATCCCCGGGACTTCCTCAGGGATTATAGCAATCAGCCCCAGCATTTT. Protein: CASSEYPRDFLRDYSNQPQHF.

The J gene is TRBJ2-5, the V gene TRBV5-4; 9 bases are a match to TRBD1. V dropped 4 bases and J dropped 3; count of bases not matched to a gene: 7. Germline CDR1 SGHNT, CDR2 YYREEE (reference sequence). The CDR3 has 15 residues. CDR3 sequence (DNA): TGTGCCAGCAGCGCCGGGGGACAGGGAAAAGAGACCCAGTACTTC. Translation gives CASSAGGQGKETQYF.